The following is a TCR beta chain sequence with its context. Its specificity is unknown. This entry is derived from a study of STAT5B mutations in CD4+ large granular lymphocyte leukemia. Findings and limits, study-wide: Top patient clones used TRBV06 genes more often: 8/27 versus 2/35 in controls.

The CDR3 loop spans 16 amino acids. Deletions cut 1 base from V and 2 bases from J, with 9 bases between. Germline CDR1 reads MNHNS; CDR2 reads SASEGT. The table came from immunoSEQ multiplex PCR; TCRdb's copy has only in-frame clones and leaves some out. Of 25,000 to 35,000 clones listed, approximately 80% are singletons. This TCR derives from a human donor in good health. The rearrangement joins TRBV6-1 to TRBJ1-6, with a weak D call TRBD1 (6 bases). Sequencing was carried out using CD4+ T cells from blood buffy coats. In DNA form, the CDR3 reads TGTGCCAGCAGTGAAGGGACAGCGCCCTATAATTCACCCCTCCACTTT. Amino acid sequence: CASSEGTAPYNSPLHF.